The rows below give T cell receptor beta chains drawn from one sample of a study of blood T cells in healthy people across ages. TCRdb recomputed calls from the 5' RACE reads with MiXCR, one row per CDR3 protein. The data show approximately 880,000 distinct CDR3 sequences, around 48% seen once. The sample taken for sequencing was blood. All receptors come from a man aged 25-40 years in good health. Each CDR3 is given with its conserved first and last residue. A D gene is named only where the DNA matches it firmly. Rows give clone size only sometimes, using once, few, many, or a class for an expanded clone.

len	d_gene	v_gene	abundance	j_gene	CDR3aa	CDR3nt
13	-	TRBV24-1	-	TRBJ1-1	CATSDFTNTEAFF	TGTGCCACCAGTGATTTCACGAACACTGAAGCTTTCTTT
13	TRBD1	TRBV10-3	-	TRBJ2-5	CAISEYRGETQYF	TGTGCCATCAGTGAATACAGGGGAGAGACCCAGTACTTC
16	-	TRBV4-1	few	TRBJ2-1	CASSPLGGGLDNEQFF	TGCGCCAGCAGCCCCCTTGGGGGGGGCCTCGACAATGAGCAGTTCTTC
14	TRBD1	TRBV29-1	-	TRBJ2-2	CSARSGTDTGELFF	TGCAGCGCTCGCTCCGGGACAGACACCGGGGAGCTGTTTTTT
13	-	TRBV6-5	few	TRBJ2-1	CASSIGWGNEQFF	TGTGCCAGCAGCATCGGATGGGGGAATGAGCAGTTCTTC
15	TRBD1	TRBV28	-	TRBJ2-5	CASRWGSGGKETQYF	TGTGCCAGCAGGTGGGGGTCAGGGGGCAAGGAGACCCAGTACTTC
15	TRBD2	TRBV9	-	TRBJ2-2	CASSSVAGNTGELFF	TGTGCCAGCAGCTCCGTAGCGGGGAACACCGGGGAGCTGTTTTTT
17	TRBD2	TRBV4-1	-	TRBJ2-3	CASSQDGSGGAKDTQYF	TGCGCCAGCAGCCAAGATGGGAGCGGGGGGGCCAAAGATACGCAGTATTTT
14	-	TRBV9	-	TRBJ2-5	CASSVEYIRGTQYF	TGTGCCAGCAGCGTGGAATATATAAGAGGGACCCAGTACTTC
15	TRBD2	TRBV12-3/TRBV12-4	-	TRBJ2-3	CASSFYGGAGDTQYF	TGTGCCAGCAGTTTTTACGGGGGGGCCGGAGATACGCAGTATTTT
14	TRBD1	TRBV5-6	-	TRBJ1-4	CASSTGQMNEKLFF	TGTGCCAGCAGCACGGGACAGATGAATGAAAAACTGTTTTTT
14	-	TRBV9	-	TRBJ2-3	CASSVDQRTDTQYF	TGTGCCAGCAGCGTAGATCAGAGGACAGATACGCAGTATTTT
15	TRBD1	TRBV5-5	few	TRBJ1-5	CASSGGQGLHQPQHF	TGTGCCAGCAGCGGGGGACAGGGACTTCATCAGCCCCAGCATTTT
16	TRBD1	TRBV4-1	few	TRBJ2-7	CASSQGAWGQGHEQYF	TGCGCCAGCAGCCAAGGGGCGTGGGGACAGGGCCACGAGCAGTACTTC
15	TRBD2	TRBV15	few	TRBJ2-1	CATSRDGGSYNEQFF	TGTGCCACCAGCAGAGACGGGGGGTCCTACAATGAGCAGTTCTTC
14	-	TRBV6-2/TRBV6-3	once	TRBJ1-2	CASSPGTTAYGYTF	TGTGCCAGCAGCCCCGGGACAACCGCTTATGGCTACACCTTC